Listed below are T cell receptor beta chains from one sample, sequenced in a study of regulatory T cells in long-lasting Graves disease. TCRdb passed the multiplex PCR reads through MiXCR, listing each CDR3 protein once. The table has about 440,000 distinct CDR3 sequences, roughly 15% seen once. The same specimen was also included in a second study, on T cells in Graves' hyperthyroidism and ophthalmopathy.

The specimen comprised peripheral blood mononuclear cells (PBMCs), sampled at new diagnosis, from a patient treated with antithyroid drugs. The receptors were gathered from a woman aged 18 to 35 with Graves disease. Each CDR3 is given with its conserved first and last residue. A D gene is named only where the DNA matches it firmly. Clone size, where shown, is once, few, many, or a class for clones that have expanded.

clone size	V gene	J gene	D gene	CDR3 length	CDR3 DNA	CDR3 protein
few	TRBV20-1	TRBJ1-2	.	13	TGCAGTGGTAGCACTCCTACTCGCTATGGCTACACCTTC	CSGSTPTRYGYTF
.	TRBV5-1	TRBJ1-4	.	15	TGCGCCAGCAGCTTGGGGGGCGGCTTGTATGAAAAACTGTTTTTT	CASSLGGGLYEKLFF
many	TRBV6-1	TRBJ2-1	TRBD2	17	TGTGCCAGCAAAAGGGAGACTAGCGGGAGTGAACCGGTTGAGCAGTTCTTC	CASKRETSGSEPVEQFF
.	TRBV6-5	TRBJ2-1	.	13	TGTGCCAGCAGTTACCCCCTCTCCTACGAGCAGTTCTTC	CASSYPLSYEQFF
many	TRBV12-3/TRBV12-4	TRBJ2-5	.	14	TGTGCCAGCACTTCGGACAGAGTTGGAGAGACCCAGTACTTC	CASTSDRVGETQYF
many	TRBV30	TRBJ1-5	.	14	TGTGCCTGGAGTGTACTGGGCAGCAATCAGCCCCAGCATTTT	CAWSVLGSNQPQHF
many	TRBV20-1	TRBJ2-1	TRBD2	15	TGCAGTGCTAAATTGGGACTAGCGGGAGTGGGTGAGCAGTTCTTC	CSAKLGLAGVGEQFF
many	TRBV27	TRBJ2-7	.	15	TGTGCCAGCAGTTTATTCTTGGGTACCCCCTACGAGCAGTACTTC	CASSLFLGTPYEQYF
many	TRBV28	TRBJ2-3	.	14	TGTGCCAGCAGATATTTGGGCCGGGCGGGTACGCAGTATTTT	CASRYLGRAGTQYF
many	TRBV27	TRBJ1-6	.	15	TGTGCCAGCAGTTTATCGGTAGGGTTCCAGTCACCCCTCCACTTT	CASSLSVGFQSPLHF
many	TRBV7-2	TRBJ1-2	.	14	TGTGCCAGCAGAGGACTCGGGCACCTTGGGGGCTACACCTTC	CASRGLGHLGGYTF
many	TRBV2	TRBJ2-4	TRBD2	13	TGTGCCAGCAGTGAAGCGCTCAGCGGGAGGGCGTACTTC	CASSEALSGRAYF
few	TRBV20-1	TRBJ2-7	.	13	TGCAGTGCTATGTCAACAGCCACCCCTGAGCAGTACTTC	CSAMSTATPEQYF
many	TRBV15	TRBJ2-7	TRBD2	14	TGTGCCACCAGCAGACTGGGACTAGCGAGCGAGCAGTACTTC	CATSRLGLASEQYF
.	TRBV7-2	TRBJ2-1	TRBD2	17	TGTGCCAGCTCACCAGGGTCTAGCGGAGCCCCCTACAATGAGCAGTTCTTC	CASSPGSSGAPYNEQFF
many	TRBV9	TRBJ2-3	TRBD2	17	TGTGCCAGCAGCCTAACACTAGCGGGAGGGAGTACAGATACGCAGTATTTT	CASSLTLAGGSTDTQYF
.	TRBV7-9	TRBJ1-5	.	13	TGTGCCAGCAGCTTAATGGCCCAGGGGCCCCAGCATTTT	CASSLMAQGPQHF
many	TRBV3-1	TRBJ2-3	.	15	TGTGCCAGCAGAAAAAAGTCGGGTTTCGCAGATACGCAGTATTTT	CASRKKSGFADTQYF
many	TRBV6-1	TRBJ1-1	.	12	TGTGCCAGCACCCGACAGCACACTGAAGCTTTCTTT	CASTRQHTEAFF
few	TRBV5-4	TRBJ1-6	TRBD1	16	TGTGCCAGCAGCTCTCGGACAGGGGGGTATAATTCACCCCTCCACTTT	CASSSRTGGYNSPLHF